This T cell receptor (beta chain) emerged from a study of vaccination and CD4 T cells after COVID-19. Overall study: The convalescents, six males and four females, included two who were Hispanic. Post-COVID draws followed diagnosis by a median roughly 93 days (range 35 to 161). Overlapping spike peptides served as the stimulus for the cells. These peptides came from SARS-CoV-2 and from the common cold coronaviruses HCoV-NL63, HCoV-OC43 and HCoV-229E. As a positive control, some control cultures were given a CEFX pool, while others were given an HIV-1 Nef pool or no peptide.

Sequencing of DNA taken from cultured CD4+ T cells relied on the Oncomine TCR Beta short-read assay. From the PCR reads, TCRdb called clonotypes with MiXCR, one entry per CDR3 protein. The sample has over 15,000 distinct CDR3 sequences, just under 55% seen once. Treatment of the sample: approximately nine-day PBMC culture with coronavirus spike peptide pools or control peptides (ViraFEST assay). The germline CDR1 and CDR2 sequences are MNHEY and SVGEGT. The CDR3 loop spans 16 amino acids. J gave up 1 base and V 2 bases, and 6 bases lay outside the gene matches. Comment on this clonotype: The antigen remains unidentified.

The sequence derives from a human donor who had recovered from COVID-19. The chain has TRBV6-2 or TRBV6-3 and TRBJ2-7; 9 bases align to TRBD2. The sequenced sample was CD4+ T cells from blood, cultured in vitro. Here the CDR3 reads CASSYDSGSASYEQYF. Here the CDR3 DNA reads TGTGCCAGCAGTTACGATAGCGGGAGCGCTTCCTACGAGCAGTACTTC.